A selection of T cell receptor beta chains follows, all from one sample in a study of blood T cell repertoires in COVID-19. Profiling relied on immunoSEQ multiplex PCR, and the TCRdb table lists in-frame clones only, not all of them. The sample lists about 82,000 clones; about 89% were seen once. The sequencing input was PBMCs or T cells enriched from blood (not recorded which). All receptors derive from a woman between 50 and 59 years old with acute COVID-19. The CDR3 runs from the conserved cysteine through the conserved F or W. D genes are given only for firm matches. Rows give clone size only sometimes, using once, few, many, or a class for an expanded clone.

D gene: NA; J gene: TRBJ1-2; V gene: TRBV7-2; clone size: NA; CDR3 protein: CASSLATTGYGYTF; CDR3 DNA: TGTGCCAGCAGCTTAGCGACGACAGGATATGGCTACACCTTC
D gene: NA; J gene: TRBJ2-1; V gene: TRBV7-9; clone size: NA; CDR3 protein: CASSPRQASSYNEQFF; CDR3 DNA: TGTGCCAGCAGCCCAAGACAGGCTAGCTCCTACAATGAGCAGTTCTTC
D gene: TRBD1; J gene: TRBJ2-5; V gene: TRBV27; clone size: NA; CDR3 protein: CASSLSGQGFEETQYF; CDR3 DNA: TGTGCCAGCAGTTTATCGGGACAGGGGTTCGAGGAGACCCAGTACTTC
D gene: NA; J gene: TRBJ2-1; V gene: TRBV2; clone size: NA; CDR3 protein: CASRDRGGKINEQFF; CDR3 DNA: TGTGCCAGCAGGGATAGGGGCGGGAAAATCAATGAGCAGTTCTTC
D gene: NA; J gene: TRBJ1-1; V gene: TRBV5-1; clone size: NA; CDR3 protein: CASSQGSANTEAFF; CDR3 DNA: TGCGCCAGCAGTCAGGGATCGGCGAACACTGAAGCTTTCTTT
D gene: NA; J gene: TRBJ1-6; V gene: TRBV6-5; clone size: NA; CDR3 protein: CASSFTGSPLHF; CDR3 DNA: TGTGCCAGCAGTTTTACAGGTTCACCCCTCCACTTT
D gene: TRBD2; J gene: TRBJ2-1; V gene: TRBV19; clone size: NA; CDR3 protein: CASSIRQASGSEQFF; CDR3 DNA: TGTGCCAGTAGTATTAGGCAGGCTAGCGGAAGTGAGCAGTTCTTC
D gene: NA; J gene: TRBJ1-2; V gene: TRBV5-1; clone size: NA; CDR3 protein: CASSLYGDGGDYGYTF; CDR3 DNA: TGCGCCAGCAGCCTTTATGGGGACGGGGGAGATTATGGCTACACCTTC
D gene: NA; J gene: TRBJ1-6; V gene: TRBV5-6; clone size: NA; CDR3 protein: CASTTLAGGNSPLHF; CDR3 DNA: TGTGCCAGCACCACTTTGGCGGGCGGAAATTCACCCCTCCACTTT
D gene: TRBD2; J gene: TRBJ2-1; V gene: TRBV7-2; clone size: NA; CDR3 protein: CASCVLAGVDNEQFF; CDR3 DNA: TGTGCCAGCTGTGTACTAGCGGGAGTCGACAATGAGCAGTTCTTC
D gene: TRBD1; J gene: TRBJ2-7; V gene: TRBV11-3; clone size: NA; CDR3 protein: CASSQRQGSSYEQYF; CDR3 DNA: TGTGCCAGCAGCCAAAGACAGGGAAGCTCCTACGAGCAGTACTTC
D gene: NA; J gene: TRBJ1-3; V gene: TRBV11-2; clone size: NA; CDR3 protein: CASSLDAGSGNTIYF; CDR3 DNA: TGTGCCAGCAGCTTAGATGCGGGCTCTGGAAACACCATATATTTT
D gene: TRBD2; J gene: TRBJ2-7; V gene: TRBV7-8; clone size: NA; CDR3 protein: CASSLGGSGWIEQYF; CDR3 DNA: TGTGCCAGCAGCTTAGGAGGTAGCGGGTGGATTGAGCAGTACTTC
D gene: NA; J gene: TRBJ1-2; V gene: TRBV12-3/TRBV12-4; clone size: NA; CDR3 protein: CASSSPGGGYTF; CDR3 DNA: TGTGCCAGCAGTTCACCCGGTGGTGGCTACACCTTC
D gene: NA; J gene: TRBJ2-7; V gene: TRBV5-4; clone size: NA; CDR3 protein: CASSLDLGAYEQYF; CDR3 DNA: TGTGCCAGCAGCTTGGATCTGGGGGCTTACGAGCAGTACTTC
D gene: TRBD1; J gene: TRBJ1-5; V gene: TRBV19; clone size: NA; CDR3 protein: CASSLSPTGNNQPQHF; CDR3 DNA: TGTGCCAGTAGTCTCTCCCCGACAGGGAACAATCAGCCCCAGCATTTT
D gene: NA; J gene: TRBJ1-3; V gene: TRBV24-1; clone size: NA; CDR3 protein: CATSGAGPGNTIYF; CDR3 DNA: TGTGCCACCAGTGGGGCAGGTCCTGGAAACACCATATATTTT
D gene: TRBD2; J gene: TRBJ2-1; V gene: TRBV5-1; clone size: NA; CDR3 protein: CASSLGSSGDNEQFF; CDR3 DNA: TGCGCCAGCAGCTTGGGGTCTAGCGGGGACAATGAGCAGTTCTTC
D gene: NA; J gene: TRBJ2-7; V gene: TRBV5-1; clone size: NA; CDR3 protein: CASSWGARSTYEQYF; CDR3 DNA: TGCGCCAGCAGCTGGGGAGCACGGAGTACCTACGAGCAGTACTTC
D gene: TRBD1; J gene: TRBJ1-5; V gene: TRBV15; clone size: NA; CDR3 protein: CATSRDRGYSNQPQHF; CDR3 DNA: TGTGCCACCAGCAGAGACAGGGGGTATAGCAATCAGCCCCAGCATTTT
D gene: TRBD2; J gene: TRBJ2-5; V gene: TRBV3-1/TRBV3-2; clone size: NA; CDR3 protein: CASSHRLAFQETQYF; CDR3 DNA: TGTGCCAGCAGCCATAGACTAGCCTTCCAAGAGACCCAGTACTTC
D gene: NA; J gene: TRBJ1-6; V gene: TRBV5-1; clone size: NA; CDR3 protein: CASSLGGSPLHF; CDR3 DNA: TGCGCCAGCAGCTTAGGGGGATCACCCCTCCACTTT
D gene: TRBD1; J gene: TRBJ1-3; V gene: TRBV29-1; clone size: NA; CDR3 protein: CSVTGGFSGNTIYF; CDR3 DNA: TGCAGCGTTACAGGGGGCTTCTCTGGAAACACCATATATTTT
D gene: NA; J gene: TRBJ1-6; V gene: TRBV30; clone size: NA; CDR3 protein: CAWSAWAGGSSYNSPLHF; CDR3 DNA: TGTGCCTGGAGTGCATGGGCAGGAGGGAGCTCCTATAATTCACCCCTCCACTTT
D gene: TRBD2; J gene: TRBJ2-2; V gene: TRBV11-3; clone size: NA; CDR3 protein: CASRPTSAANTGELFF; CDR3 DNA: TGTGCCAGCAGGCCGACTAGCGCCGCGAACACCGGGGAGCTGTTTTTT
D gene: NA; J gene: TRBJ2-1; V gene: TRBV5-1; clone size: NA; CDR3 protein: CASSLVASMRDNEQFF; CDR3 DNA: TGCGCCAGCAGCTTGGTGGCTAGCATGAGGGACAATGAGCAGTTCTTC
D gene: TRBD1; J gene: TRBJ2-6; V gene: TRBV29-1; clone size: NA; CDR3 protein: CSVEGTGGSGANVLTF; CDR3 DNA: TGCAGCGTTGAGGGGACAGGGGGCTCTGGGGCCAACGTCCTGACTTTC
D gene: NA; J gene: TRBJ2-5; V gene: TRBV7-2; clone size: NA; CDR3 protein: CASSFGGYQETQYF; CDR3 DNA: TGTGCCAGCAGCTTCGGCGGATACCAAGAGACCCAGTACTTC
D gene: TRBD1; J gene: TRBJ1-2; V gene: TRBV30; clone size: NA; CDR3 protein: CAWSRDSYGYTF; CDR3 DNA: TGTGCCTGGAGTCGGGACAGCTATGGCTACACCTTC
D gene: NA; J gene: TRBJ2-1; V gene: TRBV9; clone size: NA; CDR3 protein: CASSGRDNPYSYNEQFF; CDR3 DNA: TGTGCCAGCAGCGGTCGGGACAATCCTTACTCCTACAATGAGCAGTTCTTC
D gene: NA; J gene: TRBJ2-7; V gene: TRBV25-1; clone size: few; CDR3 protein: CASSDPRTYGRYEQYF; CDR3 DNA: TGTGCCAGCAGTGACCCTCGGACTTACGGGCGTTACGAGCAGTACTTC
D gene: NA; J gene: TRBJ2-1; V gene: TRBV19; clone size: NA; CDR3 protein: CASSTGVHAISYNEQFF; CDR3 DNA: TGTGCCAGTAGTACAGGCGTACACGCTATCTCCTACAATGAGCAGTTCTTC
D gene: NA; J gene: TRBJ2-3; V gene: TRBV7-7; clone size: NA; CDR3 protein: CASSLGWGLDADTQYF; CDR3 DNA: TGTGCTAGCAGCTTAGGTTGGGGCCTCGACGCAGATACGCAGTATTTT
D gene: NA; J gene: TRBJ2-3; V gene: TRBV19; clone size: NA; CDR3 protein: CASSIGVGTDTQYF; CDR3 DNA: TGTGCCAGTAGTATAGGCGTTGGCACAGATACGCAGTATTTT
D gene: NA; J gene: TRBJ2-7; V gene: TRBV3-1/TRBV3-2; clone size: NA; CDR3 protein: CASSQDGAVYEQYF; CDR3 DNA: TGTGCCAGCAGCCAAGATGGGGCAGTCTACGAGCAGTACTTC
D gene: TRBD1; J gene: TRBJ2-2; V gene: TRBV19; clone size: NA; CDR3 protein: CASTKDRGVPGELFF; CDR3 DNA: TGTGCCAGTACCAAGGACAGGGGGGTCCCCGGGGAGCTGTTTTTT
D gene: TRBD1; J gene: TRBJ1-3; V gene: TRBV19; clone size: NA; CDR3 protein: CASSDLGQGQLDTIYF; CDR3 DNA: TGTGCCAGTAGTGACTTAGGACAGGGGCAGTTGGACACCATATATTTT
D gene: NA; J gene: TRBJ1-2; V gene: TRBV29-1; clone size: NA; CDR3 protein: CSVGARGGNYGYTF; CDR3 DNA: TGCAGCGTTGGGGCCAGGGGCGGGAACTATGGCTACACCTTC
D gene: TRBD2; J gene: TRBJ2-1; V gene: TRBV11-3; clone size: NA; CDR3 protein: CASSSGGSGSRNEQFF; CDR3 DNA: TGTGCCAGCAGCTCCGGTGGTAGCGGGAGCCGCAATGAGCAGTTCTTC
D gene: TRBD2; J gene: TRBJ2-3; V gene: TRBV7-2; clone size: NA; CDR3 protein: CASSLWASGGGDTQYF; CDR3 DNA: TGTGCCAGCAGCTTATGGGCTAGCGGTGGCGGAGATACGCAGTATTTT
D gene: NA; J gene: TRBJ2-2; V gene: TRBV9; clone size: once; CDR3 protein: CASSVSGRTDTGELFF; CDR3 DNA: TGTGCCAGCAGCGTATCCGGGAGAACGGACACCGGGGAGCTGTTTTTT
D gene: TRBD1; J gene: TRBJ1-6; V gene: TRBV2; clone size: NA; CDR3 protein: CASSPGQGAGSPLHF; CDR3 DNA: TGTGCCAGCAGTCCGGGACAGGGGGCTGGTTCACCCCTCCACTTT
D gene: NA; J gene: TRBJ1-2; V gene: TRBV4-1; clone size: NA; CDR3 protein: CASSHMGQGLDYGYTF; CDR3 DNA: TGCGCCAGCAGCCATATGGGGCAGGGATTGGACTATGGCTACACCTTC
D gene: NA; J gene: TRBJ1-5; V gene: TRBV4-1; clone size: NA; CDR3 protein: CASSQQGLNQPQHF; CDR3 DNA: TGCGCCAGCAGCCAACAGGGGCTCAATCAGCCCCAGCATTTT
D gene: NA; J gene: TRBJ1-2; V gene: TRBV4-2; clone size: NA; CDR3 protein: CASSQGGNYGYTF; CDR3 DNA: TGTGCCAGCAGCCAGGGGGGAAACTATGGCTACACCTTC